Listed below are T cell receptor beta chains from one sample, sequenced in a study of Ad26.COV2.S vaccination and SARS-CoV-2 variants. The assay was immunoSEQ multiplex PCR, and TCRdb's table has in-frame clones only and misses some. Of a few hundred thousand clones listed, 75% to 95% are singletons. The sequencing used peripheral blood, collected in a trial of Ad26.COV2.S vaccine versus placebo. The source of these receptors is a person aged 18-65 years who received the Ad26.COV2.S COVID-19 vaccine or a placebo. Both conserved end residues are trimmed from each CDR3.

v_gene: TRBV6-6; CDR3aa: ASSSSTYKETQY
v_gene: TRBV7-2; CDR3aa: ASSLVTSGRSTKVEQF
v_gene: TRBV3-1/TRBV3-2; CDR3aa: ASSQDISGGPKF
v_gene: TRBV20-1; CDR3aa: SATRATGAF
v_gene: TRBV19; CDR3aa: ASSTHKSVNEQF
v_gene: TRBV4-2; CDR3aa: ASSQTSGTRYEQF
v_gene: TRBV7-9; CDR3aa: ASSLIAGGLRETQY
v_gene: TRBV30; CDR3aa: AWSGDGLREQY
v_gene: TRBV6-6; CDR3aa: ASSYAGSNSPLH
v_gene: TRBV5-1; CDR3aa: ASPTSGVSSYEQY
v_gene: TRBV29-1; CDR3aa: SVTTGADTGELF
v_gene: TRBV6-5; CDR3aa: ASSYSGHGSEQY
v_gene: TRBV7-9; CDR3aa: ASSFSTGPSSYEQY
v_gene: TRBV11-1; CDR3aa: ASSEGEGTQY
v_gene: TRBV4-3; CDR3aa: ASSQDGRAWGDEQF
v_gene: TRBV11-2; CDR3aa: ASSLVAGGYEQY
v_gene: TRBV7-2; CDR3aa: ASSKTSAHSYEQY
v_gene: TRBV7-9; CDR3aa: ASSALGYEQY
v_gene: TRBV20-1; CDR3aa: SASRGLRGTGPLH
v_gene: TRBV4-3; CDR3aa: ASSQRRQETQY
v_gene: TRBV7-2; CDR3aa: ASSLEGFTEAF
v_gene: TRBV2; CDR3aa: ASSETGRNQPQH
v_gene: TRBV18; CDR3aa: ASSPGTGGYEQY